The rows below give T cell receptor beta chains drawn from one sample of a study of cytomegalovirus exposure and HLA in healthy donors. Repertoires were generated with immunoSEQ multiplex PCR, while TCRdb's copy carries only in-frame clones and drops some. The table has fewer than 250,000 clones, around nine tenths seen once; the top ten hold less than 3%. Material for sequencing was PBMCs. Receptors originate from a man aged 18 to 29 in good health and CMV-seronegative. The CDR3 runs from the conserved cysteine through the conserved F or W. The order of the fields is J gene, V gene, D gene, clone size, CDR3 length, CDR3 DNA, CDR3 protein. A D gene is named only where the DNA matches it firmly. Size is stated for part of the rows, as once, few or many counts, or as a class when the clone is expanded.

>TRBJ2-3|TRBV7-3|TRBD1|once|14
TGTGCCAGCAGCGTAAGACAGGGTTCAGATACGCAGTATTTT
CASSVRQGSDTQYF
>TRBJ2-3|TRBV7-2|-|once|15
TGTGCCAGCAGCTTATCCAGGGTGGGATCGCATACGCAGTATTTT
CASSLSRVGSHTQYF
>TRBJ2-5|TRBV9|TRBD2|-|16
TGTGCCAGCAGCCCGACTAGCGGGGGTTCATGGGAGACCCAGTACTTC
CASSPTSGGSWETQYF
>TRBJ2-5|TRBV28|TRBD2|-|16
TGTGCCAGCAGTACTCAAGGACTAGTAATGGGTGAGACCCAGTACTTC
CASSTQGLVMGETQYF
>TRBJ1-5|TRBV23-1|TRBD1|-|14
TGCGCCAGGGGGGACAGGGAGACGGGTCAGCCCCAGCATTTT
CARGDRETGQPQHF
>TRBJ2-1|TRBV2|TRBD2|-|16
TGTGCCAGCAGTGGTCGAGCGGCAGCGGGGGTCAATGAGCAGTTCTTC
CASSGRAAAGVNEQFF
>TRBJ1-3|TRBV28|-|-|11
TGTGCCAGCAGTTTGGGCAGCACCATATATTTT
CASSLGSTIYF
>TRBJ1-1|TRBV5-4|-|-|16
TGTGCCAGCAGCCTACAGGTCCAAAACCCAAACACTGAAGCTTTCTTT
CASSLQVQNPNTEAFF
>TRBJ1-1|TRBV5-4|TRBD1|medium-sized|16
TGTGCCAGCAGTTCCGGGACAGCCGATCTAAACACTGAAGCTTTCTTT
CASSSGTADLNTEAFF
>TRBJ2-5|TRBV4-1|TRBD1|-|15
TGCGCCAGCAGCCAAACGATACAGGGGAAAGAGACCCAGTACTTC
CASSQTIQGKETQYF
>TRBJ1-3|TRBV6-1|-|-|17
TGTGCCAGCAGTGAAGCTTGGACATGGGTCGGGGGAAACACCATATATTTT
CASSEAWTWVGGNTIYF
>TRBJ2-7|TRBV4-3|TRBD1|-|16
TGCGCCAGCAGCCAAGCTAGGGGGCGCGTCCCAGACGAGCAGTACTTC
CASSQARGRVPDEQYF
>TRBJ2-7|TRBV7-2|TRBD2|-|17
TGTGCCAGCAGCCCACCGGGACTAGCGGGAGGCCCCTTCGAGCAGTACTTC
CASSPPGLAGGPFEQYF
>TRBJ1-2|TRBV2|TRBD1|-|12
TGTGCCAGCAGCCGGACAGGTCATGGCTACACCTTC
CASSRTGHGYTF
>TRBJ2-1|TRBV6-4|TRBD2|-|15
TGTGCCAGCAGTGACCAAGGGACTAGCTTAAGTGAGCAGTTCTTC
CASSDQGTSLSEQFF
>TRBJ1-4|TRBV28|-|-|14
TGTGCCAGCAGTTTAGAGGGGACTTGGGGAAAACTGTTTTTT
CASSLEGTWGKLFF
>TRBJ2-1|TRBV2|TRBD2|-|13
TGTGCCAGCATGGTAGCGGGAGTTCATGAGCAGTTCTTC
CASMVAGVHEQFF
>TRBJ2-2|TRBV28|TRBD2|few|15
TGTGCCAGCAGTTCCCAGCGGGAGGACACCGGGGAGCTGTTTTTT
CASSSQREDTGELFF
>TRBJ2-7|TRBV30|-|once|14
TGTGCCTGGAGTCCCGGACTAGGGGGCTACGAGCAGTACTTC
CAWSPGLGGYEQYF
>TRBJ1-1|TRBV6-1|-|-|10
TGTGCCAGCAGAATTTCGGAAGCTTTCTTT
CASRISEAFF
>TRBJ2-1|TRBV27|TRBD1|few|15
TGTGCCAGCAGTTACGGGACAGGGGAATACAATGAGCAGTTCTTC
CASSYGTGEYNEQFF
>TRBJ1-4|TRBV6-5|-|-|14
TGTGCCAGCAGTTACTCGGCCGCGGGTACGCGACTGTTTTTT
CASSYSAAGTRLFF
>TRBJ1-2|TRBV2|-|few|14
TGTGCCAGCAGTGAATCGGCGGCTTACTATGGCTACACCTTC
CASSESAAYYGYTF
>TRBJ2-5|TRBV5-1|TRBD1|-|14
TGCGCCAGCAGCTTGCAGCGCAGGGGGGAGACCCAGTACTTC
CASSLQRRGETQYF
>TRBJ2-7|TRBV23-1|TRBD1|once|13
TGCGCCAGCGGACACAGGGGGCGGTCCGAGCAGTACTTC
CASGHRGRSEQYF
>TRBJ2-7|TRBV9|TRBD1|-|14
TGTGCCAGCAGCGTGGGACAGGGGGCGTACGAGCAGTACTTC
CASSVGQGAYEQYF
>TRBJ1-2|TRBV4-1|-|-|14
TGCGCCAGCAGCCGGGGGGGACAAAACTATGGCTACACCTTC
CASSRGGQNYGYTF
>TRBJ2-5|TRBV7-7|-|-|14
TGTGCCAGCAGCTTTAGACTAGGCCAAGAGACCCAGTACTTC
CASSFRLGQETQYF
>TRBJ2-3|TRBV5-1|TRBD2|-|17
TGCGCCAGCAGCTTGGGACTAGCGGGAGGGCCAAGAGATACGCAGTATTTT
CASSLGLAGGPRDTQYF